Described below is a single T cell receptor (beta chain) sequence and its context. Profiling relied on immunoSEQ multiplex PCR, and the TCRdb table lists in-frame clones only, not all of them. The table records approximately 170,000 clones, 84% of them present only once. The sample is drawn from a study of blood T cell repertoires in COVID-19. Study details: PBMCs, B-cell-depleted T cells, or T cells were the source of the cDNA or gDNA that made up the material.

The CDR3 spans 12 residues. V was cut by 1 base and J by 5 bases, with 6 bases left in between. Germline CDR1 is SEHNR and CDR2 is FQNEAQ (reference sequence). The specimen was peripheral blood. The clonotype was recovered from a woman at least 80 years old with acute or convalescent COVID-19. This sequence joins TRBV7-9 and TRBJ2-7; D gene unclear. The CDR3 DNA follows: TGTGCCAGCAGCTTAGTTGCAGACGAGCAGTACTTC. It specifies CASSLVADEQYF.